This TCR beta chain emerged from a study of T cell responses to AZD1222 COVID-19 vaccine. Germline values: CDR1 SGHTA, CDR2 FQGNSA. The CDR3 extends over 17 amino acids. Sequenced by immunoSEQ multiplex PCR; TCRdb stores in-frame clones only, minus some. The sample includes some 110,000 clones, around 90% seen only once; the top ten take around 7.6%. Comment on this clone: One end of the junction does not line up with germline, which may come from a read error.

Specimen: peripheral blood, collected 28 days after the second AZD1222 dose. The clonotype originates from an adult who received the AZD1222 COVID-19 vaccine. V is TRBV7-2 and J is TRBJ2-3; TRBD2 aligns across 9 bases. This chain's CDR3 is CASSLAPSGASTDTQYF. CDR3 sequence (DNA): TGTGCCAGCAGCCTAGCTCCTAGCGGGGCTAGCACAGATACGCAGTATTTT.